This TCR beta chain stems from a study of radiotherapy plus CTLA-4 blockade in lung cancer. TCRdb keeps only in-frame clones here, not all; method: immunoSEQ multiplex PCR. The data show tens of thousands of clones, less than 80% seen once. Germline V gene data show CDR1 as LNHNV and CDR2 as YYDKDF (reference sequence). J was trimmed by 4 bases and V by 2 bases; bases with no gene match: 11. The CDR3 covers 17 residues. Those with chemo-refractory metastatic non-small-cell lung cancer were treated with focal radiation combined with CTLA-4 blockade using ipilimumab. This chain joins TRBV15 and TRBJ1-1; 9 bases fit TRBD1. The sample consisted of peripheral blood, taken from a patient treated with radiotherapy plus ipilimumab. This receptor was identified in a human donor with non-small cell lung cancer who had a complete response to radiotherapy plus ipilimumab. CDR3 loop: CATSRPGTGRASTEAFF. CDR3 in DNA: TGTGCCACCAGCAGACCCGGGACAGGGCGAGCGAGCACTGAAGCTTTCTTT.